A selection of T cell receptor beta chains follows, all from one sample in a study of radiotherapy plus CTLA-4 blockade in lung cancer. This table comes from immunoSEQ multiplex PCR, and its TCRdb copy is limited to in-frame clones, with some not included. The repertoire holds approximately 85,000 clones, with around 86% as singletons. The material was peripheral blood, obtained from a patient treated with radiotherapy plus ipilimumab. Every receptor here comes from a human donor with non-small cell lung cancer who had a partial response to radiotherapy plus ipilimumab. The CDR3 runs from the conserved cysteine through the conserved F or W. A D gene is named only where the DNA matches it firmly.

J gene	D gene	V gene	CDR3 protein	CDR3 DNA
TRBJ2-6	.	TRBV5-1	CASSLGPAGSSGANVLTF	TGCGCCAGCAGCTTGGGTCCAGCGGGCAGCTCTGGGGCCAACGTCCTGACTTTC
TRBJ1-3	.	TRBV6-1	CASRVAVGNTIYF	TGTGCCAGCAGGGTGGCAGTGGGAAACACCATATATTTT
TRBJ2-1	TRBD2	TRBV12-5	CASGLSGTSGRGQFF	TGTGCTAGTGGTCTATCCGGGACTAGCGGTCGCGGGCAGTTCTTC
TRBJ2-5	.	TRBV6-7	CASSYRLARPQETQYF	TGTGCCAGCAGTTATCGCCTAGCGCGACCCCAAGAGACCCAGTACTTC
TRBJ1-1	TRBD1	TRBV7-9	CASSFSDRGGFF	TGTGCCAGCAGCTTTAGTGACAGGGGGGGTTTCTTT
TRBJ1-3	.	TRBV11-3	CASSDSRAGNTIYF	TGTGCCAGCAGCGATTCCCGCGCAGGAAACACCATATATTTT
TRBJ1-1	.	TRBV18	CASSPIRETEAFF	TGTGCCAGCTCACCAATACGGGAGACTGAAGCTTTCTTT
TRBJ1-1	.	TRBV6-1	CASSQVLNTEAFF	TGTGCCAGCAGCCAGGTACTTAACACTGAAGCTTTCTTT
TRBJ1-3	TRBD1	TRBV18	CASSPGQGVPNLSGNTIYF	TGTGCCAGCTCACCAGGGCAGGGGGTACCCAACCTCTCTGGAAACACCATATATTTT
TRBJ1-3	.	TRBV9	CASSLREGTGNTIYF	TGTGCCAGCAGCCTCAGGGAAGGGACTGGAAACACCATATATTTT